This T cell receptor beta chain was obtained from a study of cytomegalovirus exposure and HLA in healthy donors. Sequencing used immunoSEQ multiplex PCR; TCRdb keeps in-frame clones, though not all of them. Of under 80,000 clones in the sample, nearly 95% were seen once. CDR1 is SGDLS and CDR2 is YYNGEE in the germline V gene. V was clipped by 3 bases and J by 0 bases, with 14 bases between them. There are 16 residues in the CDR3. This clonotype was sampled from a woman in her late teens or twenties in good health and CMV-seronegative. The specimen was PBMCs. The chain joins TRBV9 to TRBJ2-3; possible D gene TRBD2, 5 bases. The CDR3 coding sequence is TGTGCCAGCAGCGCAAACCTAGCAGCTAGCACAGATACGCAGTATTTT. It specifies CASSANLAASTDTQYF.